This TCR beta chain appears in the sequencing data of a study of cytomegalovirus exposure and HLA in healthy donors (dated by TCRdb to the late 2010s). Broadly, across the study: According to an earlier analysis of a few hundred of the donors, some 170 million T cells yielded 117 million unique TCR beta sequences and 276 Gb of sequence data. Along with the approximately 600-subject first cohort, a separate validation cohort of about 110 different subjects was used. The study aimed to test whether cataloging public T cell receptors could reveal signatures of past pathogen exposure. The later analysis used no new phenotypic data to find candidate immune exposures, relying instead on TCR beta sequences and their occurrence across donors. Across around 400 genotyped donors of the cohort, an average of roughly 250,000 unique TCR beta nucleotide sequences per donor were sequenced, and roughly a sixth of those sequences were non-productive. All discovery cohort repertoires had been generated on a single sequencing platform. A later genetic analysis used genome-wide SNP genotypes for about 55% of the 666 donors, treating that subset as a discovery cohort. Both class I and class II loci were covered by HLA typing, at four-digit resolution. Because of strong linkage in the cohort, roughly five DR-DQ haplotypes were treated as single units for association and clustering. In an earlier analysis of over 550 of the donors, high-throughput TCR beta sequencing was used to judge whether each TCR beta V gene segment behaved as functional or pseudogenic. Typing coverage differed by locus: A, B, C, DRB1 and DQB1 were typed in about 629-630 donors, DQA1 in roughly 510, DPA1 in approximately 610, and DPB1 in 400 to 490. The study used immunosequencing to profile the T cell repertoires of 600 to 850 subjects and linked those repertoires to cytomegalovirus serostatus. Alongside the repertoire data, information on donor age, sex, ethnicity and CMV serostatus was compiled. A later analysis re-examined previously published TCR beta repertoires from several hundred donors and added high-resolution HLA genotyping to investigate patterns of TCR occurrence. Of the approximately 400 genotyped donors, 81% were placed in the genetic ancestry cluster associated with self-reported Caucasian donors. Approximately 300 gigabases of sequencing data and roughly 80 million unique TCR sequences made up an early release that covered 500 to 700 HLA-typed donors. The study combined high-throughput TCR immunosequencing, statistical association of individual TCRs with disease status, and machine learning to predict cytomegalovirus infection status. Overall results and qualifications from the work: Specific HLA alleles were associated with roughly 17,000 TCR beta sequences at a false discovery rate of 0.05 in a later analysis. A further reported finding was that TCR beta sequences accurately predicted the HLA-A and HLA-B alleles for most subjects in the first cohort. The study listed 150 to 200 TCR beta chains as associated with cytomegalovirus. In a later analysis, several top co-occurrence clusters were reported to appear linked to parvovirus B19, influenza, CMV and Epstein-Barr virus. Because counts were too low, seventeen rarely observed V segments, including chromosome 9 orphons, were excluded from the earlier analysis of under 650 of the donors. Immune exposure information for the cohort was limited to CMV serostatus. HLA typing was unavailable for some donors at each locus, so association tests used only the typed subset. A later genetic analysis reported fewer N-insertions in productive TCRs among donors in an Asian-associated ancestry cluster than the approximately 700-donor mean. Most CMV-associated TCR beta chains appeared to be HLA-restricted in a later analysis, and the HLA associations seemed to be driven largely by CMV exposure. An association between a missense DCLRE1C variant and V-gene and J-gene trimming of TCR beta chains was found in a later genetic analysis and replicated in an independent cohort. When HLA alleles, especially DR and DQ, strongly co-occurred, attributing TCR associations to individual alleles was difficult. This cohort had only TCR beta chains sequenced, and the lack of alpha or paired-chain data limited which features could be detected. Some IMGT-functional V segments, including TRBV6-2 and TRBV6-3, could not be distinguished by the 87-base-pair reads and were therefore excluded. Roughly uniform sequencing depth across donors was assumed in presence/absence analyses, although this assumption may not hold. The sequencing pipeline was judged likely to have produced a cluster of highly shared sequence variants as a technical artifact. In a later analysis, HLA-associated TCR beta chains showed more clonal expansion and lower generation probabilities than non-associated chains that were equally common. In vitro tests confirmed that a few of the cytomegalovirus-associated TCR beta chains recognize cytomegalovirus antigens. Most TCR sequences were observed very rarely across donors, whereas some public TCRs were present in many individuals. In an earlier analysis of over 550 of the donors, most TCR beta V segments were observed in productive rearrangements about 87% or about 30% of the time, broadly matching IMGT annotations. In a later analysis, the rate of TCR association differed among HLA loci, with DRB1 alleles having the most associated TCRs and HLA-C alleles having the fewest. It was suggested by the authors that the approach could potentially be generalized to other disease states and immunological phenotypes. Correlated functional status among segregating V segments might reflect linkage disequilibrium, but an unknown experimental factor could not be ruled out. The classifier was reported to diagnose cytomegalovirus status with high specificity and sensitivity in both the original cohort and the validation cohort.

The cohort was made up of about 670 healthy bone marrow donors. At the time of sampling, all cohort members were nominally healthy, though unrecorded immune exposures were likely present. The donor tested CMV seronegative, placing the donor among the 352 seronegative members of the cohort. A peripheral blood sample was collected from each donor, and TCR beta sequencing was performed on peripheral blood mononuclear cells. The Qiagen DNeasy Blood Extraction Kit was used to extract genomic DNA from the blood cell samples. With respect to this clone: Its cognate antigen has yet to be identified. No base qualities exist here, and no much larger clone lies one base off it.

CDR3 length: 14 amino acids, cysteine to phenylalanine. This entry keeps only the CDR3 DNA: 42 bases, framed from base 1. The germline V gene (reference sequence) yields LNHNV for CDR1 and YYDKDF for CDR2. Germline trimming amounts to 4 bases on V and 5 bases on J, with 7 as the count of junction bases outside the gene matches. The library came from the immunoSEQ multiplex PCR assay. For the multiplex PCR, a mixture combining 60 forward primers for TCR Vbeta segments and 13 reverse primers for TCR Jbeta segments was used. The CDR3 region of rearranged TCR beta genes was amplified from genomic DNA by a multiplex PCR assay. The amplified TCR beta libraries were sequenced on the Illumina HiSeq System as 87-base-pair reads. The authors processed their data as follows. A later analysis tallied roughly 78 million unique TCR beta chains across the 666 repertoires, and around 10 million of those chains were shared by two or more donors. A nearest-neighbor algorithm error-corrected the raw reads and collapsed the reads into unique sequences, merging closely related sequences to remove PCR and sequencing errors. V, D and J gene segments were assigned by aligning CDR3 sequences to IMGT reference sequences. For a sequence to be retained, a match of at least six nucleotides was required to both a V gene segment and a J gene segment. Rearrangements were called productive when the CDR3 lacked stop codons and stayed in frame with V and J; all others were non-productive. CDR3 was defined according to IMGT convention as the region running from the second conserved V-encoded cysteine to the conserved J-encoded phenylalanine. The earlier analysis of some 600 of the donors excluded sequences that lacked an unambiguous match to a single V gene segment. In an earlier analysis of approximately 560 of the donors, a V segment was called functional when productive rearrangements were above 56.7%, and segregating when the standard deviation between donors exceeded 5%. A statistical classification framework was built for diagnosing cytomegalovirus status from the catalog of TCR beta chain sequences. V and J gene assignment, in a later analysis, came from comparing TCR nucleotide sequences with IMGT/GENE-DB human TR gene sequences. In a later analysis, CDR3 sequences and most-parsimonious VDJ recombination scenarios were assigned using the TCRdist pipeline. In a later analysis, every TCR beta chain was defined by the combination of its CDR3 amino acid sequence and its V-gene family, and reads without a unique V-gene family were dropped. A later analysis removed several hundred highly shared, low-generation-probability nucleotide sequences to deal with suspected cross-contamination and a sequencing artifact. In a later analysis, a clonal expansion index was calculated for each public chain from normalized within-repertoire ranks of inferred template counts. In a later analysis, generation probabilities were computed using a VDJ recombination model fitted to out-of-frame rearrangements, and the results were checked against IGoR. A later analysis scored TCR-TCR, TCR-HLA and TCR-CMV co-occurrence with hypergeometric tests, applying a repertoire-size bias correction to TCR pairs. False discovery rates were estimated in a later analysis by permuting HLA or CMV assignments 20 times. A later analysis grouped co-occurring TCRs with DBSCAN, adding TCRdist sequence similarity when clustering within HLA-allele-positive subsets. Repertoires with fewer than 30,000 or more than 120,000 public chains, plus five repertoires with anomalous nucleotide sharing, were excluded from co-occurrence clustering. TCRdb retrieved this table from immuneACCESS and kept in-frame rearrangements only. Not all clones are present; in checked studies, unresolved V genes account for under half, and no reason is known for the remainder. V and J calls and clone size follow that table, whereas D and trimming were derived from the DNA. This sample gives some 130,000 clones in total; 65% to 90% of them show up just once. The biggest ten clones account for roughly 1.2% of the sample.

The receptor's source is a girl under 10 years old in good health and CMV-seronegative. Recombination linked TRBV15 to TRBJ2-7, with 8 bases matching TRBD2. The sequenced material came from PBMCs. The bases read TGTGCCACCAGCACGGAACTAGCGGCCGACGAGCAGTACTTC. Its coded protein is CATSTELAADEQYF. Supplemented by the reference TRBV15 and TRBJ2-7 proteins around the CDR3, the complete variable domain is DAMVIQNPRYQVTQFGKPVTLSCSQTLNHNVMYWYQQKSSQAPKLLFHYYDKDFNNEADTPDNFQSRRPNTSFCFLDIRSPGLGDTAMYLCATSTELAADEQYFGPGTRLTVT.